This T cell receptor beta chain was found in a study of cytomegalovirus exposure and HLA in healthy donors. Across the study: The 120 or so validation repertoires were produced on the same platform as the roughly 670 repertoires of the first cohort. This was reported in a later analysis.

The donors were in the roughly 110-subject validation cohort; that cohort was separate from the roughly 730-subject first cohort. Broader study findings: The classifier, whose performance was assessed in both the original and validation cohorts, reportedly diagnosed cytomegalovirus status with high specificity and sensitivity. The finding came from a later analysis; first-cohort TCR clusters tended to co-occur in the 95 to 150 validation repertoires.

CDR1 and CDR2 (germline): PRHDT, FYEKMQ (reference sequence). This CDR3 comprises 13 residues. V was cut by 2 bases and J by 0 bases, with 4 bases left in between. With regard to this clone: What it binds is not known.

Libraries were prepared by immunoSEQ multiplex PCR; TCRdb keeps only in-frame clonotypes and omits some of them. This sample carries approximately 140,000 clones, less than 90% of them seen once, and the ten largest clones take 2.9%. The chain uses TRBV13 and TRBJ2-5; D ambiguous. The sequenced sample consisted of PBMCs. The clonotype originates from a man in his late teens or twenties in good health and CMV-seronegative. CDR3 amino acids: CASSLRDQETQYF. The CDR3 coding sequence is TGTGCCAGCAGCTTACGGGACCAAGAGACCCAGTACTTC.